This TCR beta chain was sequenced in a study of blood T cell repertoires in COVID-19. About the research overall: From the United States, Italy and Spain came samples of acute and convalescent COVID-19.

As processed by the authors: The assay estimated nucleated cells by amplifying reference gene primers. Measured with immunoSEQ multiplex PCR; TCRdb has only the in-frame clones, and not every one. V, J and clone size derive from that table, while D and trimming were established from the DNA sequence. Counted here are some 190,000 clones, around 88% occurring once; the ten biggest clones make up 5.6%. Cohorts were based on clinical histories the participants reported. The table lists this clone with a count of one. This CDR3 is built from 14 residues. The trim removed 11 bases at V and 2 bases at J, leaving 8 bases unmatched. Per germline, CDR1 MDHEN and CDR2 SYDVKM.

The sequencing sample was made of PBMCs or T cells enriched from blood (not recorded which). This TCR came from a man aged 40-49 years with acute COVID-19. The V gene is TRBV28, the J gene TRBJ2-1, with 8 positions matching TRBD1. Here the CDR3 DNA reads TGTGCCGCATCCCTGACAGGGGCCTACAATGAGCAGTTCTTC. Amino acids: CAASLTGAYNEQFF.